This TCR beta chain was sequenced in a study of blood T cells in healthy people across ages. Then a second PCR, running roughly 6 to 12 cycles, was carried out with a sample-barcoded 5' primer and a J-beta primer mix. TCRdb analysed the 5' RACE reads with MiXCR anew, one entry per CDR3 protein. The table includes about 930,000 distinct CDR3 sequences, roughly 29% detected once. Extraction of total RNA produced a minimum of 5.5 micrograms from each sample. General study findings and limits: As age increased, TCR beta diversity per million T cells fell in a roughly linear fashion.

This clonotype has a handful of counts. Its antigen is currently unknown. The same sample was also studied in work on T cells of mothers and their children. This second study says: Reads recorded for TCR beta CDR3 numbered over 8 million per mother and roughly 3 million per child.

The sequenced sample was blood. The clonotype was recovered from a woman aged 40 to 50 in good health.

The CDR3 nucleotides read TGTGCCAGCAGTACCGGACAGGGGAGTGAGCAGTTCTTC. Translated, it gives CASSTGQGSEQFF. This chain links TRBV6-2 or TRBV6-3 with TRBJ2-1; TRBD1 matches 9 bases. Unmatched junction bases numbered 5, after V lost 5 bases and J lost 9 bases. Per germline, CDR1 MNHEY and CDR2 SVGEGT. The CDR3 contains 13 residues.